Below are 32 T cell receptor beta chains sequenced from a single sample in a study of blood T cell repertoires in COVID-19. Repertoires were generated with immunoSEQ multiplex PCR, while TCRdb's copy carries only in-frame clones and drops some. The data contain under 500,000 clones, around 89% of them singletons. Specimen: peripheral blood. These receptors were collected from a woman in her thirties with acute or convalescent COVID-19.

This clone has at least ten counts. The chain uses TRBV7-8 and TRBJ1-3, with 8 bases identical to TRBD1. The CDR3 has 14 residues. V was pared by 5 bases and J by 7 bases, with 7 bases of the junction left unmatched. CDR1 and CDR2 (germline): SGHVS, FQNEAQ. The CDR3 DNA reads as TGTGCCAGCAGCCTGACAGGGGCGGCTAACACCATATATTTT. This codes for CASSLTGAANTIYF.

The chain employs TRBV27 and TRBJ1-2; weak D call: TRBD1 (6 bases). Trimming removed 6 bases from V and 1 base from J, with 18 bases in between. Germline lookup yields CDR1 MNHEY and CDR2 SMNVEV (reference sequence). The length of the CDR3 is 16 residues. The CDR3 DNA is TGTGCCAGCAGCCACGACGCTAAACAGGGTAACTATGGCTACACCTTC. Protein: CASSHDAKQGNYGYTF.

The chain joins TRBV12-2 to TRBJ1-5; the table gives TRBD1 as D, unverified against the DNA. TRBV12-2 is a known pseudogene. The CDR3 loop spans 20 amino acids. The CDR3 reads CASRLVEGDRGLIRNQPQHF. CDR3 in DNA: TGTGCAAGTCGCTTAGTAGAGGGAGACAGGGGGCTGATTCGCAATCAGCCCCAGCATTTT.

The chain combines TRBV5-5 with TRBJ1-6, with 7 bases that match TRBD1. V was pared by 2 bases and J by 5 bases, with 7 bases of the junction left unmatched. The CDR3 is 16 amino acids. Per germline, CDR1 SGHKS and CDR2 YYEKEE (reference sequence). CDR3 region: CASSLSTGVNNSPLHF. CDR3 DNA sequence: TGTGCCAGCAGCTTATCTACAGGGGTAAATAATTCACCCCTCCACTTT.

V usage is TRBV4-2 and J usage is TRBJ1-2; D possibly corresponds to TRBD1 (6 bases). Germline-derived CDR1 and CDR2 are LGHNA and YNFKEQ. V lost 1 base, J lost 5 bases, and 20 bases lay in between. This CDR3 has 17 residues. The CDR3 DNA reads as TGTGCCAGCAGCCAAGCCGTGGGGCAGGGGCTTCGGTATGGCTACACCTTC. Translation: CASSQAVGQGLRYGYTF.

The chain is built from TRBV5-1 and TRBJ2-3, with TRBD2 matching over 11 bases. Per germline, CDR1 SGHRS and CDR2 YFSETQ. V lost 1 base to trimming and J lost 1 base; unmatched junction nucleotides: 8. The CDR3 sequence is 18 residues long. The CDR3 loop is CASSLSLLAGAGTDTQYF. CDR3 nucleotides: TGCGCCAGCAGCTTGTCCCTACTAGCGGGGGCCGGCACAGATACGCAGTATTTT.

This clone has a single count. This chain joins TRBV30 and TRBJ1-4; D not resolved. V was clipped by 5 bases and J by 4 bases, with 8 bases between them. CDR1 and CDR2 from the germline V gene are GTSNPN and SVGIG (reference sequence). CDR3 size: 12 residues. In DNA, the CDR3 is TGTGCCTGGGCGGAGAGTAATGAAAAACTGTTTTTT. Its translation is CAWAESNEKLFF. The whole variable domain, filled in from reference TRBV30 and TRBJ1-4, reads SQTIHQWPATLVQPVGSPLSLECTVEGTSNPNLYWYRQAAGRGLQLLFYSVGIGQISSEVPQNLSASRPQDRQFILSSKKLLLSDSGFYLCAWAESNEKLFFGSGTQLSVL.

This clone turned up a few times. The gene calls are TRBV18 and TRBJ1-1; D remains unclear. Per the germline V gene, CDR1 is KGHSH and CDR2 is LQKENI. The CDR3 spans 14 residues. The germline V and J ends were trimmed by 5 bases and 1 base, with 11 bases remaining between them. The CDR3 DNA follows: TGTGCCAGCTCAAGAATTACAGAGAACACTGAAGCTTTCTTT. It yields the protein CASSRITENTEAFF.

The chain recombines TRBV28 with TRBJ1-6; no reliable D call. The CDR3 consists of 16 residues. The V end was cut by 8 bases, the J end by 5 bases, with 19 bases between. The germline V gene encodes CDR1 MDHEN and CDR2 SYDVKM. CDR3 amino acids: CASGSPPRGNNSPLHF. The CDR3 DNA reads TGTGCCAGCGGTTCCCCGCCTCGGGGAAATAATTCACCCCTCCACTTT.

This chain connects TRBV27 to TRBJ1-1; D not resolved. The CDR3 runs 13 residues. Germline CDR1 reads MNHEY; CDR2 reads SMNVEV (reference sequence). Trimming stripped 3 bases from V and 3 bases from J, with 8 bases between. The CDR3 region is CASSFAGHTEAFF. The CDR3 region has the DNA TGTGCCAGCAGTTTCGCGGGCCACACTGAAGCTTTCTTT.

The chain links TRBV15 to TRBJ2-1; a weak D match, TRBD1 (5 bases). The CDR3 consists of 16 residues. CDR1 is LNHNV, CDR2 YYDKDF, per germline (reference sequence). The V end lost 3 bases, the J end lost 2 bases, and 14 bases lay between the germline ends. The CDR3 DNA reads TGTGCCACCAGCAGGGACACTATAGGCCCCTACAATGAGCAGTTCTTC. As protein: CATSRDTIGPYNEQFF.

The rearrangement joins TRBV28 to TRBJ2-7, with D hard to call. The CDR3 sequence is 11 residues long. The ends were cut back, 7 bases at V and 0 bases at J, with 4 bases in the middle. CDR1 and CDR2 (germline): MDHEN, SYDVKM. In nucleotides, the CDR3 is TGTGCCAGCATCATCTCCTACGAGCAGTACTTC. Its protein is CASIISYEQYF.

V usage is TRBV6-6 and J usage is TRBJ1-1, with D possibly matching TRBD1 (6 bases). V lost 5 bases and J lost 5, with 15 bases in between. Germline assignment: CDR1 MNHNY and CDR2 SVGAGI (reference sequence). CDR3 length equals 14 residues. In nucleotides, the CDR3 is TGTGCCAGCAGTCCCCCTGTAGGGGGAACTGAAGCTTTCTTT. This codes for CASSPPVGGTEAFF.

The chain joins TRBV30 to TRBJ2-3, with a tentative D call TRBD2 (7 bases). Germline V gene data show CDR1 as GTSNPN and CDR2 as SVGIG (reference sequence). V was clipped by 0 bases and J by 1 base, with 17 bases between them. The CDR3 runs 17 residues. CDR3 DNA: TGTGCCTGGAGTGTTCGTGGGTCGCGGGGGCGCACAGATACGCAGTATTTT. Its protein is CAWSVRGSRGRTDTQYF.

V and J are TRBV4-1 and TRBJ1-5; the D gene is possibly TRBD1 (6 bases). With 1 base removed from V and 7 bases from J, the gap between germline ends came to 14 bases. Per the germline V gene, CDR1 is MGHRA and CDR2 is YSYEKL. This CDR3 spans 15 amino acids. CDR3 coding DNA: TGCGCCAGCAGCCAAGTGGTAGGGGGTGGACAGCCCCAGCATTTT. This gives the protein CASSQVVGGGQPQHF.

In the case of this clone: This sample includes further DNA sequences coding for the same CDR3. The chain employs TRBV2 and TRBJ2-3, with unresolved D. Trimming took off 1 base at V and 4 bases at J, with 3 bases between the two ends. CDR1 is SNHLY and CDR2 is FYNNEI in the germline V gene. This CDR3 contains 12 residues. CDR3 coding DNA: TGTGCCAGCAGTGAAGTCGCAGATACGCAGTATTTT. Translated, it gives CASSEVADTQYF.

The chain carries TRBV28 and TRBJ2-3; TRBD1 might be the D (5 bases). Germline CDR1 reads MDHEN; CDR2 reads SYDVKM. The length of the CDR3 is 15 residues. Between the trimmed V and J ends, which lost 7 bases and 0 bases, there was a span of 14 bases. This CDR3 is CASTDRATSTDTQYF. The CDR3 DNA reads TGTGCCAGCACAGACAGAGCAACTAGCACAGATACGCAGTATTTT.

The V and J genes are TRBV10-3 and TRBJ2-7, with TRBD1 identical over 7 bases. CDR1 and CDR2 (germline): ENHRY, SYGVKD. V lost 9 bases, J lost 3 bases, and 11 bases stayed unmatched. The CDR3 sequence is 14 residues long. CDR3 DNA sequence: TGTGCCATTTCTCCCGGGACAGAGTTCTACGAGCAGTACTTC. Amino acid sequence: CAISPGTEFYEQYF.

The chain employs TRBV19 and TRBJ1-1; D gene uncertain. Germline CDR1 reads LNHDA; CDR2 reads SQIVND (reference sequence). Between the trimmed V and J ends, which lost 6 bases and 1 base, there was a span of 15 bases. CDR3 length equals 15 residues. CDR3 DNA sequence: TGTGCCAGTAGCATTCCGGGAGCGGGGAACACTGAAGCTTTCTTT. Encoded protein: CASSIPGAGNTEAFF.

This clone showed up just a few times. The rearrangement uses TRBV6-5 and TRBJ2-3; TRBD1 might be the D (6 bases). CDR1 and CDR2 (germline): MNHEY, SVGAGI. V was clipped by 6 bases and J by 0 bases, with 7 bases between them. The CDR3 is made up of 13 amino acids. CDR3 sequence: CASRGASTDTQYF. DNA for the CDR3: TGTGCCAGCAGGGGGGCGAGCACAGATACGCAGTATTTT.

The CDR3, as DNA: TGTGCCAGCAGCTTAACCCTCACAGGGATAGATTCTGGAAACACCATATATTTT. This codes for CASSLTLTGIDSGNTIYF. This rearrangement joins TRBV7-6 to TRBJ1-3, with D possibly TRBD1 on 6 matching bases. Germline loops: CDR1 SGHVS, CDR2 FNYEAQ. Trimming shortened V by 2 bases and J by 1 base, and 18 bases separated the two germline ends. The CDR3 loop spans 18 amino acids.

In DNA form, the CDR3 reads TGTGCCAGCAGCCAGAGCCGACTAGGCTCCGGGGAGCTGTTTTTT. Translated, it gives CASSQSRLGSGELFF. The chain combines TRBV7-2 with TRBJ2-2; D is possibly TRBD2 (6 bases). This CDR3 is built from 15 residues. Germline values: CDR1 SGHTA, CDR2 FQGNSA. The V gene lost 5 bases and the J gene lost 6 bases, with 16 bases spanning the gap.

The DNA of the CDR3 is TGTGCCATCAGTGAAGGAGGTGGGGAGCTGTTTTTT. Residues: CAISEGGGELFF. The V call is TRBV10-3, the J call TRBJ2-2; D may be TRBD2 (5 bases). Germline CDR1 ENHRY, CDR2 SYGVKD. The CDR3 runs to 12 residues. Trimming removed 3 bases from V and 8 bases from J, with 7 bases in between.

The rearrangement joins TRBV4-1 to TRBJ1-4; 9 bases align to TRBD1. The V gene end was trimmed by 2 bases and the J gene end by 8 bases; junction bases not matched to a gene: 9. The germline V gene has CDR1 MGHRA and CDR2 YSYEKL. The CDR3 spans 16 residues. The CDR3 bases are TGCGCCAGCAGCCAATCCCTGGGACAGGGAGGCGAAAAACTGTTTTTT. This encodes CASSQSLGQGGEKLFF.

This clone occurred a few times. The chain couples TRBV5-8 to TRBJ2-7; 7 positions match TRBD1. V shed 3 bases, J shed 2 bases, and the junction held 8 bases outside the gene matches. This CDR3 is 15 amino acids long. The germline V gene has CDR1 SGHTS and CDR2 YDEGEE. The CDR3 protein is CASSSPGTAPYEQYF. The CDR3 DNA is TGTGCCAGCAGCTCCCCCGGGACAGCACCCTACGAGCAGTACTTC.

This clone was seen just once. Here the CDR3 reads CASSSISTSGGLNEQFF. The CDR3 DNA is TGTGCCAGCAGCTCTATATCTACTAGCGGGGGGTTGAATGAGCAGTTCTTC. J is TRBJ2-1 and V is TRBV11-2, with 12 positions matching TRBD2. V shed 4 bases, J shed 7 bases, and the junction held 11 bases outside the gene matches. CDR1 SGHAT and CDR2 FQNNGV come from the germline V gene. The CDR3 has 17 residues.

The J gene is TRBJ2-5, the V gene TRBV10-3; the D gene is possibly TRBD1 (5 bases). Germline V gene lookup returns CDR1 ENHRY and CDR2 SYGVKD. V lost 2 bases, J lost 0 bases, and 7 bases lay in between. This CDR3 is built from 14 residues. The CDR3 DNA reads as TGTGCCATCAGTGAGGGGGCATACCAAGAGACCCAGTACTTC. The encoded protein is CAISEGAYQETQYF.

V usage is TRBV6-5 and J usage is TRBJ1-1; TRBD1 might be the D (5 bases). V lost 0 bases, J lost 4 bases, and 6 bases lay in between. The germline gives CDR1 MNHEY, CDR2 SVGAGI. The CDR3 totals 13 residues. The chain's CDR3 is CASSYSGLTEAFF. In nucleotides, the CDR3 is TGTGCCAGCAGTTACTCGGGACTCACTGAAGCTTTCTTT.

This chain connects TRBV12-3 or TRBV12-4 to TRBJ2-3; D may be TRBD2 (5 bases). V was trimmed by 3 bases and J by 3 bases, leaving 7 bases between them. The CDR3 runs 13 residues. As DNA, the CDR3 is TGTGCCAGCAGTTTTGAGGGTACAGATACGCAGTATTTT. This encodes CASSFEGTDTQYF.

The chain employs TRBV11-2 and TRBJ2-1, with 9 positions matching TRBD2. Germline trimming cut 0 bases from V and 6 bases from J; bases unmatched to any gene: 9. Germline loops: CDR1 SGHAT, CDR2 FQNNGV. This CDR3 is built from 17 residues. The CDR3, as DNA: TGTGCCAGCAGCTTAGAAGTAGGCGGGGGGGCGTTCAATGAGCAGTTCTTC. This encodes CASSLEVGGGAFNEQFF.

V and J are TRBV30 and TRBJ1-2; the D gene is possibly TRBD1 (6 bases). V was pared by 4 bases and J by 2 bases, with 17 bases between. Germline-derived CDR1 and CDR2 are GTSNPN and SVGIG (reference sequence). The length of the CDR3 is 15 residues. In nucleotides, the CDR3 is TGTGCCTGGATGGGAGAGTCGAGGGGGAACTATGGCTACACCTTC. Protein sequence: CAWMGESRGNYGYTF.

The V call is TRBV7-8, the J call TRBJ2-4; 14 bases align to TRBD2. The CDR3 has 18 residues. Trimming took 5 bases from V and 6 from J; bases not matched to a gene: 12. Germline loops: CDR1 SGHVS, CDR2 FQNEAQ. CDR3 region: CASSHRTSGGQDPNIQYF. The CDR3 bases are TGTGCCAGCAGCCACAGGACTAGCGGGGGGCAAGACCCAAACATTCAGTACTTC. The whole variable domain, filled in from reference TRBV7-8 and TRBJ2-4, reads GAGVSQSPRYKVAKRGQDVALRCDPISGHVSLFWYQQALGQGPEFLTYFQNEAQLDKSGLPSDRFFAERPEGSVSTLKIQRTQQEDSAVYLCASSHRTSGGQDPNIQYFGAGTRLSVL.